These T cell receptor beta chains were read from a single sample in a study of cytomegalovirus exposure and HLA in healthy donors. TCRdb's table, derived via immunoSEQ multiplex PCR, lists solely in-frame clones and lacks some. The sample holds more than 80,000 clones, roughly 60% seen once. Material for sequencing was PBMCs. These receptors all stem from a human donor in good health. The CDR3 runs from the conserved cysteine through the conserved F or W. Fields, in order: V gene, J gene, clone size, D gene, CDR3 DNA, CDR3 protein. A D gene is named only where the DNA matches it firmly. For some rows the clone size is stated as once, few or many, or as a class when expanded; others skip it.

v_call: TRBV19; j_call: TRBJ1-5; clone_size: once; d_call: -; cdr3_nt: TGTGCCAGTAGTATAACGGGGAGGGAAGGGGTCGATAGCAATCAGCCCCAGCATTTT; cdr3_aa: CASSITGREGVDSNQPQHF
v_call: TRBV5-4; j_call: TRBJ2-5; clone_size: once; d_call: -; cdr3_nt: TGTGCCAGCACCCTCGGGGGGCGCCTCCACCAAGAGACCCAGTACTTC; cdr3_aa: CASTLGGRLHQETQYF
v_call: TRBV6-6; j_call: TRBJ2-7; clone_size: -; d_call: TRBD2; cdr3_nt: TGTGCCAGCAGTTACTCACCCCAGCGGGGTAACGAGCAGTACTTC; cdr3_aa: CASSYSPQRGNEQYF
v_call: TRBV9; j_call: TRBJ1-2; clone_size: -; d_call: -; cdr3_nt: TGTGCCAGCAGCGTAGCCCAGGTCGGCGGCTACACCTTC; cdr3_aa: CASSVAQVGGYTF
v_call: TRBV27; j_call: TRBJ2-7; clone_size: -; d_call: -; cdr3_nt: TGTGCCAGCAGCTTAAGCGGTGGGAGCTCCTACGAGCAGTACTTC; cdr3_aa: CASSLSGGSSYEQYF
v_call: TRBV5-6; j_call: TRBJ2-2; clone_size: -; d_call: TRBD1; cdr3_nt: TGTGCCAGCAGCATTATGACAGGGGCAGTAGGGGAGCTGTTTTTT; cdr3_aa: CASSIMTGAVGELFF
v_call: TRBV2; j_call: TRBJ2-7; clone_size: once; d_call: -; cdr3_nt: TGTGCCAGCAGTGAAGCGCTTACCAGGGGAAAGCTCGAGCAGTACTTC; cdr3_aa: CASSEALTRGKLEQYF
v_call: TRBV7-9; j_call: TRBJ1-2; clone_size: -; d_call: -; cdr3_nt: TGTGCCAGCAGCTTAGCTCGGAAGCGGTCGTCAGCTAACTATGGCTACACCTTC; cdr3_aa: CASSLARKRSSANYGYTF
v_call: TRBV4-1; j_call: TRBJ2-7; clone_size: -; d_call: -; cdr3_nt: TGCGCCAGCAGCCAAGAAAACATGGGCCTAAGCTCCTACGAGCAGTACTTC; cdr3_aa: CASSQENMGLSSYEQYF
v_call: TRBV6-1; j_call: TRBJ2-3; clone_size: -; d_call: -; cdr3_nt: TGTGCCAGCAGTGAAGCGAGGCTGAACACAGATACGCAGTATTTT; cdr3_aa: CASSEARLNTDTQYF
v_call: TRBV14; j_call: TRBJ1-2; clone_size: -; d_call: -; cdr3_nt: TGTGCCAGCAGCCAAGGCCAGGGGTACGGCTACACCTTC; cdr3_aa: CASSQGQGYGYTF
v_call: TRBV18; j_call: TRBJ1-2; clone_size: once; d_call: TRBD1; cdr3_nt: TGTGCCAGCTCACCTCAGGGACAGGGAAACTATGGCTACACCTTC; cdr3_aa: CASSPQGQGNYGYTF
v_call: TRBV7-9; j_call: TRBJ1-6; clone_size: -; d_call: -; cdr3_nt: TGTGCCAGCAGCTTAGCGTCGGGGGGCGATTTGAGAACCCTCCACTTT; cdr3_aa: CASSLASGGDLRTLHF
v_call: TRBV11-1; j_call: TRBJ2-7; clone_size: -; d_call: TRBD1; cdr3_nt: TGTGCCAGCAGCAAACGACAGGGGGGCTACGAGCAGTACTTC; cdr3_aa: CASSKRQGGYEQYF
v_call: TRBV5-1; j_call: TRBJ1-4; clone_size: -; d_call: -; cdr3_nt: TGCGCCAGCAGCTTGGGGACAGATAATGAAAAACTGTTTTTT; cdr3_aa: CASSLGTDNEKLFF
v_call: TRBV19; j_call: TRBJ2-5; clone_size: once; d_call: TRBD1; cdr3_nt: TGTGCCAGTAGTATAAAGGACAGGTCAGAGACCCAGTACTTC; cdr3_aa: CASSIKDRSETQYF
v_call: TRBV5-6; j_call: TRBJ1-1; clone_size: -; d_call: -; cdr3_nt: TGTGCCAGCAGCCTCACAGGGAGGGACACTGAAGCTTTCTTT; cdr3_aa: CASSLTGRDTEAFF
v_call: TRBV4-3; j_call: TRBJ1-6; clone_size: -; d_call: -; cdr3_nt: TGCGCCAGCAGCCAAGAAGTCAGTATTTCAAATTCACCCCTCCACTTT; cdr3_aa: CASSQEVSISNSPLHF
v_call: TRBV18; j_call: TRBJ2-3; clone_size: -; d_call: TRBD2; cdr3_nt: TGTGCCAGCTCACCTAGGACTAGCGGGGGGGCCTATACAGATACGCAGTATTTT; cdr3_aa: CASSPRTSGGAYTDTQYF
v_call: TRBV5-5; j_call: TRBJ2-5; clone_size: -; d_call: -; cdr3_nt: TGTGCCAGCAGCTTCAGTTACGGGTGGCTTTCAGAGACCCAGTACTTC; cdr3_aa: CASSFSYGWLSETQYF
v_call: TRBV2; j_call: TRBJ2-7; clone_size: -; d_call: TRBD1; cdr3_nt: TGTGCCAGCAGTGCGGGACAGGGGTTCCACGAGCAGTACTTC; cdr3_aa: CASSAGQGFHEQYF
v_call: TRBV11-2; j_call: TRBJ2-6; clone_size: -; d_call: -; cdr3_nt: TGTGCCAGCAGCTTAAGCAGGTACCGACGAAGCTCTGGGGCCAACGTCCTGACTTTC; cdr3_aa: CASSLSRYRRSSGANVLTF
v_call: TRBV7-2; j_call: TRBJ1-5; clone_size: -; d_call: -; cdr3_nt: TGTGCCAGCAGCTTAGTAGCGGGCGGGCAGCCCCAGCATTTT; cdr3_aa: CASSLVAGGQPQHF
v_call: TRBV12-5; j_call: TRBJ2-1; clone_size: few; d_call: TRBD1; cdr3_nt: TGTGCTAGTGGTTTGAGGGGACAGGGAAACAATGAGCAGTTCTTC; cdr3_aa: CASGLRGQGNNEQFF
v_call: TRBV19; j_call: TRBJ1-2; clone_size: -; d_call: TRBD1; cdr3_nt: TGTGCCAGTAGTGCCCCCCGGGACAGGGACTATGGCTACACCTTC; cdr3_aa: CASSAPRDRDYGYTF
v_call: TRBV9; j_call: TRBJ2-1; clone_size: -; d_call: TRBD2; cdr3_nt: TGTGCCAGCAGCGGAGCGGGGAGCTCCTACAATGAGCAGTTCTTC; cdr3_aa: CASSGAGSSYNEQFF
v_call: TRBV5-6; j_call: TRBJ2-5; clone_size: -; d_call: TRBD1; cdr3_nt: TGTGCCAGCAGCTTAGGGGGCCCAGAGACCCAGTACTTC; cdr3_aa: CASSLGGPETQYF
v_call: TRBV4-2; j_call: TRBJ2-3; clone_size: -; d_call: TRBD1; cdr3_nt: TGTGCCAGCAGCCCGAGGACAGGGGATACGCAGTATTTT; cdr3_aa: CASSPRTGDTQYF
v_call: TRBV9; j_call: TRBJ2-3; clone_size: few; d_call: TRBD1; cdr3_nt: TGTGCCAGCAGCTCGGGACAGGGGGCGCGCTCAGATACGCAGTATTTT; cdr3_aa: CASSSGQGARSDTQYF
v_call: TRBV5-4; j_call: TRBJ2-5; clone_size: -; d_call: TRBD1; cdr3_nt: TGTGCCAGCAGCTTTGGGACAGGGCTACAAGAGACCCAGTACTTC; cdr3_aa: CASSFGTGLQETQYF
v_call: TRBV2; j_call: TRBJ2-7; clone_size: once; d_call: -; cdr3_nt: TGTGCCAGCAGTGATCGGGGGATTGAGCAGTACTTC; cdr3_aa: CASSDRGIEQYF
v_call: TRBV5-4; j_call: TRBJ1-1; clone_size: once; d_call: -; cdr3_nt: TGTGCCAGCAGTTCTTCAAAGACAAGTAGGACTGAAGCTTTCTTT; cdr3_aa: CASSSSKTSRTEAFF
v_call: TRBV2; j_call: TRBJ1-1; clone_size: once; d_call: -; cdr3_nt: TGTGCCCGCCGAATTCAGGGACAAAGAAAGAACACTGAAGCTTTCTTT; cdr3_aa: CARRIQGQRKNTEAFF
v_call: TRBV5-4; j_call: TRBJ2-5; clone_size: few; d_call: -; cdr3_nt: TGTGCCAGCAGCTTGGACAGGCGGTGGGAGACCCAGTACTTC; cdr3_aa: CASSLDRRWETQYF
v_call: TRBV6-6; j_call: TRBJ1-2; clone_size: -; d_call: TRBD1; cdr3_nt: TGTGCCAGCAGTGACCGACAGGGGGCCTTTGGGGGCTACACCTTC; cdr3_aa: CASSDRQGAFGGYTF
v_call: TRBV29-1; j_call: TRBJ2-5; clone_size: -; d_call: TRBD2; cdr3_nt: TGCAGCGTTGATCGGGGGGAAGAGACCCAGTACTTC; cdr3_aa: CSVDRGEETQYF
v_call: TRBV19; j_call: TRBJ1-2; clone_size: once; d_call: TRBD1; cdr3_nt: TGTGCCAGTACCGAAGGGGGCCTTCGGGGCTACACCTTC; cdr3_aa: CASTEGGLRGYTF
v_call: TRBV9; j_call: TRBJ2-7; clone_size: few; d_call: TRBD2; cdr3_nt: TGTGCCAGCAGCGTAGGTGGGAGCGGGGGGCATCCCTACGAGCAGTACTTC; cdr3_aa: CASSVGGSGGHPYEQYF
v_call: TRBV11-3; j_call: TRBJ2-2; clone_size: few; d_call: TRBD2; cdr3_nt: TGTGCCAGCAGCCCTCGGGGGGGGGCGAACACCGGGGAGCTGTTTTTT; cdr3_aa: CASSPRGGANTGELFF
v_call: TRBV2; j_call: TRBJ1-1; clone_size: -; d_call: TRBD1; cdr3_nt: TGTGCCAGCAGCTCACAGGGGAACACGAACACTGAAGCTTTCTTT; cdr3_aa: CASSSQGNTNTEAFF
v_call: TRBV25-1; j_call: TRBJ1-1; clone_size: few; d_call: TRBD1; cdr3_nt: TGTGCCAGCAGTGTCCGACAGGGGACTGCAGCTTTCTTT; cdr3_aa: CASSVRQGTAAFF
v_call: TRBV7-8; j_call: TRBJ1-1; clone_size: -; d_call: TRBD1; cdr3_nt: TGTGCCAGCAGCCGACCCGGGACAGGGAACACTGAAGCTTTCTTT; cdr3_aa: CASSRPGTGNTEAFF